The source of this T cell receptor beta chain is a study of identical twins. TCRdb redid the calling of the 5' RACE reads with MiXCR, one entry per CDR3 protein. The data show a few hundred thousand distinct CDR3 sequences, nearly 15% seen once. The V gene lost 4 bases and the J gene lost 0 bases, with 6 bases spanning the gap. Germline CDR1 reads SGHNT; CDR2 reads YENEEA. The length of the CDR3 is 13 residues. Study conclusions and caveats: Where out-of-frame alpha sequences were twin-shared, they showed excess low generation probability.

As concerns this clonotype: Its antigen remains unidentified.

Healthy Caucasians provided all donations. Another study also made use of these data, one on yellow fever vaccine responses in identical twins. That source notes: Twins' vaccine T cell responses were reported to seem partly convergent and partly personalized.

The chain links TRBV11-3 to TRBJ2-5; possibly TRBD2 for D (5 bases). This sequence originates from a woman in her late teens or twenties in good health. The sequenced sample was CD4+ T cells sorted from blood. The CDR3 DNA reads TGTGCCAGCAGCTCGGGGTACCAAGAGACCCAGTACTTC. Residues: CASSSGYQETQYF.